The T cell receptor beta chain under discussion was sequenced for a study of CD8 T cell repertoires and HIV-1 epitope variants. On this clone: Antigen specificity is unknown.

The CDR3 is 17 amino acids. Germline V gene lookup returns CDR1 KGHSH and CDR2 LQKENI. V trimming: 3 bases; J trimming: 5 bases; junction bases outside the gene matches: 8. Clones were read by immunoSEQ multiplex PCR, and TCRdb kept only the in-frame ones, dropping some. The profile covers 4,200 or so clones, with 60% to 75% appearing a single time and 35% to 55% taken by the ten largest. Sequenced input: cultured CD8+ T cells derived from PBMCs. The chain carries TRBV18 and TRBJ2-2, with 11 nucleotides matching TRBD2. The TCR comes from a male donor with HIV. CDR3 nucleotide sequence: TGTGCCAGCTCACCCAGCGCTAGCGGGGGGCTTACCGGGGAGCTGTTTTTT. Its protein is CASSPSASGGLTGELFF.